These 21 T cell receptor beta chains came from one sample sequenced in a study of monozygotic twins with inflammatory bowel disease. TCRdb reprocessed the 5' RACE reads and keeps a single row for each CDR3 protein, giving no DNA. This sample's table has some 150,000 distinct CDR3 sequences. The sample was blood. These receptors came from a human donor with ulcerative colitis or Crohn's disease, or a healthy co-twin of an affected twin (not recorded which).

The gene calls are TRBV4-2 and TRBJ2-5. This CDR3 is built from 14 residues. Per germline, CDR1 LGHNA and CDR2 YNFKEQ. The CDR3 is CASSQVPDQETQYF.

The chain uses TRBV7-6 and TRBJ2-7. The CDR3 spans 12 residues. Germline V lookup: CDR1 SGHVS, CDR2 FNYEAQ. The CDR3 region is CASSFSGDEQYF.

The CDR3 spells CASSFAKQLDTEAFF. The chain carries TRBV5-4 and TRBJ1-1. Germline CDR1 reads SGHNT; CDR2 reads YYREEE (reference sequence). This CDR3 has 15 residues.

The rearrangement uses TRBV27 and TRBJ2-7. The germline CDR1 and CDR2 sequences are MNHEY and SMNVEV (reference sequence). This CDR3 is built from 12 residues. CDR3 loop: CASMGISYEQYF.

This sequence joins TRBV24-1 and TRBJ1-4; TCRdb reports TRBD1, a call that lacks DNA to check it against. The CDR3 sequence is 16 residues long. The germline V gene encodes CDR1 KGHDR and CDR2 SFDVKD. The CDR3 loop reads CATSGTGPSESEKLFF.

The gene calls are TRBV20-1 and TRBJ2-7; TCRdb's D gene call, TRBD1, goes unchecked for lack of DNA. The CDR3 runs 15 residues. Germline CDR1 is DFQATT and CDR2 is SNEGSKA (reference sequence). The CDR3 spells CSATSPGLAAHEQYF.

This chain uses TRBV5-6 with TRBJ1-2; TCRdb proposes TRBD1, but this gene call is untestable without DNA. Per germline, CDR1 SGHDT and CDR2 YYEEEE. The CDR3 has 18 amino acids. This chain's CDR3 is CASSSDTPGTRLNYGYTF.

The J gene is TRBJ2-6, the V gene TRBV30. This CDR3 has 15 residues. Germline CDR1 and CDR2: GTSNPN and SVGIG (reference sequence). CDR3 in amino acids: CAWSVHRSGANVLTF.

The chain couples TRBV27 to TRBJ1-5; TCRdb proposes TRBD1, but this gene call is untestable without DNA. The germline V gene encodes CDR1 MNHEY and CDR2 SMNVEV (reference sequence). This CDR3 region has 18 residues. The CDR3 is CASSLWGPTDNSNQPQHF.

The J gene is TRBJ2-3, the V gene TRBV29-1; the D gene TCRdb calls, TRBD2, cannot be checked with no DNA. The CDR3 extends over 14 amino acids. CDR1 is SQVTM, CDR2 ANQGSEA, per germline. This chain's CDR3 is CSVRLAGTTDTQYF.

V is TRBV11-1 and J is TRBJ2-6; TCRdb selects TRBD1, and the lack of DNA leaves this call unchecked. This CDR3 contains 18 residues. Germline V lookup: CDR1 SGHAT, CDR2 FQDESV (reference sequence). The CDR3 sequence is CASSLPGQGTAGANVLTF.

This chain uses TRBV12-3 or TRBV12-4 with TRBJ2-3; the D call of TRBD1 rests on TCRdb alone, since no DNA is present to check it. The CDR3 has 14 residues. CDR3 protein: CASRHRRSTDTQYF.

V gene TRBV29-1 combines with J gene TRBJ2-3. The CDR3 covers 11 residues. Germline CDR1 is SQVTM and CDR2 is ANQGSEA. CDR3 loop: CSLRSTDTQYF.

The chain links TRBV12-3 or TRBV12-4 to TRBJ1-5. This CDR3 has 14 amino acids. CDR3: CASSQSGVNQPQHF.

J is TRBJ1-2 and V is TRBV20-1; TCRdb's assignment of TRBD1 cannot be checked, as there is no DNA. The CDR3 contains 13 residues. Germline V CDR1 and CDR2: DFQATT, SNEGSKA (reference sequence). The CDR3 loop reads CSARDRALYGYTF.

The V gene is TRBV5-1, the J gene TRBJ2-1; TCRdb's D gene call, TRBD2, goes unchecked for lack of DNA. In germline, CDR1 is SGHRS, CDR2 YFSETQ. CDR3 length: 16 amino acids. The CDR3 spells CASSLLASIINNEQFF.

The V and J genes are TRBV7-9 and TRBJ2-1; the TCRdb call, TRBD1, lacks DNA for checking. Germline CDR1 is SEHNR and CDR2 is FQNEAQ (reference sequence). CDR3 length: 15 amino acids. The CDR3 here is CASVRGGSTYNEQFF.

This chain connects TRBV5-1 to TRBJ1-1. The CDR3 is 14 amino acids. CDR1 is SGHRS and CDR2 is YFSETQ in the germline V gene. CDR3: CASSLEVTSPEAFF.

The chain couples TRBV3-1 to TRBJ1-5. Germline V gene lookup returns CDR1 LGHDT and CDR2 YNNKEL (reference sequence). This CDR3 comprises 16 residues. The CDR3 is CASSQGPGARDQPQHF.

V is TRBV20-1 and J is TRBJ2-1; TCRdb's assignment of TRBD2 cannot be checked, as there is no DNA. Germline CDR1 is DFQATT and CDR2 is SNEGSKA (reference sequence). CDR3 length: 14 amino acids. The CDR3 sequence is CSASRLGSYNEQFF.

The V gene is TRBV10-3, the J gene TRBJ1-2; TCRdb gives TRBD1 as the D gene, but with no DNA this cannot be confirmed. Germline CDR1 ENHRY, CDR2 SYGVKD. The CDR3 contains 14 residues. The CDR3 protein is CAINIGQGGYGYTF.